The source of this T cell receptor (beta chain) is a study of beta chain features in type 1 diabetes. Study-wide points: Reduced insertions and increased deletions marked VDJ junctions in type 1 diabetes patients. Sequencing the cDNA could make cells with high TCR expression show up more than they should. Shortening of TCRB CDR3s, moderate but significant, appeared in all four CD4+ subsets of Type 1 diabetes patients.

Germline assignment: CDR1 SNHLY and CDR2 FYNNEI. There are 15 residues in the CDR3. V dropped 9 bases and J dropped 0; count of bases not matched to a gene: 7. In regard to this clone: The antigen is unknown.

CD45RO/CCR7/CD25/CD127/CD95/CD27 sorting isolated CD4+ naive, central memory, regulatory and stem cell-like memory cells. Over 95% purity was reached by all sorted populations. The study reverse transcribed the entire isolated RNA, so it sequenced expressed TCRB transcripts. TCRdb's copy holds only in-frame clones and misses some; the assay was immunoSEQ multiplex PCR. Of over 600,000 clones in the sample, 12% are singletons; the top ten hold about 0.11%. The sequenced material came from naive CD4+ T cells from blood. This rearrangement joins TRBV2 to TRBJ2-1, with 8 bases matching TRBD2. The clonotype originates from a man under 40 with type 1 diabetes. The CDR3 loop is CASAISGGSYNEQFF. CDR3 in DNA: TGTGCCAGTGCCATAAGCGGGGGCTCCTACAATGAGCAGTTCTTC. The complete variable domain, with remaining parts taken from reference TRBV2 and TRBJ2-1, reads EPEVTQTPSHQVTQMGQEVILRCVPISNHLYFYWYRQILGQKVEFLVSFYNNEISEKSEIFDDQFSVERPDGSNFTLKIRSTKLEDSAMYFCASAISGGSYNEQFFGPGTRLTVL.